These T cell receptor beta chains were read from a single sample in a study of memory CD4+ T cells and cytomegalovirus serostatus. Only in-frame clones appear in the TCRdb table, and some are missing; sequencing was by immunoSEQ multiplex PCR. The sample gives more than 45,000 clones, more than 70% of which show up once; 0.6% to 0.95% is in the top ten. The sample taken for sequencing was memory CD4+ T cells from blood. Receptors originate from an adult in good health and CMV-seronegative. The CDR3 runs from the conserved cysteine through the conserved F or W. The size field is filled for only some rows; it gives once, few, many or a size class.

clone_size j_call cdr3_length v_call cdr3_aa
. TRBJ1-1 14 TRBV19 CASSERASNTEAFF
. TRBJ1-2 15 TRBV25-1 CASTGQGGWVGGYTF
. TRBJ2-7 15 TRBV5-4 CASSSYREAGDEQYF
. TRBJ1-2 11 TRBV6-5 CASRTNYGYTF
. TRBJ1-1 11 TRBV2 CASSDRRKAFF
. TRBJ1-2 15 TRBV9 CASSPDRGSNYGYTF
. TRBJ2-5 16 TRBV5-4 CASSLTRGLPQETQYF
. TRBJ1-1 14 TRBV6-4 CASRENTGHTEAFF
. TRBJ1-1 16 TRBV7-2 CASSPQSGVRDTEAFF
. TRBJ2-7 12 TRBV7-9 CASSSDIYEQYF
. TRBJ1-1 14 TRBV9 CASSVRPNGAEAFF
once TRBJ2-3 15 TRBV11-2 CASRALRGGTDTQYF
. TRBJ2-5 13 TRBV29-1 CSVEDRGGETQYF
. TRBJ2-3 16 TRBV5-6 CASSDRDRGRADTQYF
medium-sized TRBJ1-1 16 TRBV7-9 CASQPPYRSLNTEAFF
. TRBJ2-7 15 TRBV27 CASRARLAGGYEQYF
. TRBJ2-5 12 TRBV2 CASGGLGETQYF
. TRBJ2-2 14 TRBV10-3 CAISGGTGAGELFF
. TRBJ1-1 14 TRBV6-5 CASRSRERVTEAFF
. TRBJ1-5 15 TRBV19 CASNRDRAYNQPQHF
. TRBJ1-1 11 TRBV19 CASSMKTEAFF
. TRBJ2-5 18 TRBV5-8 CASSFKGLAGGSWETQYF
few TRBJ1-1 11 TRBV30 CAWRGNTEAFF
. TRBJ2-1 15 TRBV30 CAWHSRTPSYNEQFF
few TRBJ2-2 15 TRBV30 CAWSVPSGVGGELFF
once TRBJ1-4 15 TRBV2 CASSDRGQSNEKLFF
. TRBJ1-4 10 TRBV9 CASLYEKLFF
. TRBJ1-2 15 TRBV5-1 CASSPGQGGNYGYTF
. TRBJ1-1 13 TRBV19 CASSISRGTEAFF
. TRBJ2-7 14 TRBV28 CASRTGTTYDEQYF
. TRBJ2-6 17 TRBV5-1 CASSLEAVVGGANVLTF
. TRBJ2-7 16 TRBV5-1 CASRPRNPLGNYEQYF
. TRBJ2-7 13 TRBV5-4 CASSYSGSYEQYF
few TRBJ1-2 15 TRBV6-1 CASSGSGYGFYGYTF
once TRBJ1-5 16 TRBV21-1 CASSKATPYSNQPQHF
. TRBJ2-2 15 TRBV7-6 CASSPGTANTGELFF
. TRBJ1-2 14 TRBV7-2 CASSRTGVLYGYTF
many TRBJ2-2 13 TRBV2 CASRGGTTGELFF
. TRBJ2-1 17 TRBV19 CASSFGLAGGLYNEQFF
once TRBJ2-7 11 TRBV7-9 CASSVQGAQYF
. TRBJ2-1 12 TRBV10-3 CAISGQGLEQFF
once TRBJ2-3 15 TRBV10-3 CAIRAGTSDTDTQYF
. TRBJ2-1 16 TRBV11-3 CASSRRGTSGGDEQFF
. TRBJ2-7 13 TRBV25-1 CASSNRDWREQYF
. TRBJ2-5 11 TRBV11-2 CASSLKETQYF
. TRBJ1-6 15 TRBV6-1 CASSPDRAGNSPLHF
. TRBJ2-7 15 TRBV28 CASSPRDSLGYEQYF